The source of this T cell receptor beta chain is a study of T cells in Graves' hyperthyroidism and ophthalmopathy. Overall study context: Pretreatment peripheral blood was obtained at initial diagnosis.

About this clonotype itself: No antigen is known for it.

Each 10 ml fresh peripheral blood draw supplied the PBMCs. General study results and limits: The model anticipated ophthalmopathy a median about six months pre-onset.

Amplified TCR beta CDR3 regions came from RNA transcripts. First-round RT-PCR with HTBI primers amplified the TCR CDR3 region. TCRdb reprocessed the multiplex PCR reads with MiXCR, giving one entry per CDR3 protein. Of about 600,000 distinct CDR3 sequences listed, approximately 15% are singletons. The origin of this receptor is a woman aged 35 to 49 with Graves' ophthalmopathy. The sequenced sample was blood.

The CDR3 is CASSPLGTRKNTEAFF. The CDR3, as DNA: TGTGCCAGCTCACCACTTGGGACAAGAAAGAACACTGAAGCTTTCTTT. The chain employs TRBV18 and TRBJ1-1, with D possibly TRBD1 on 6 matching bases. V dropped 1 base and J dropped 1 base, with 13 bases sitting between them. The CDR3 is made up of 16 amino acids. Germline V gives CDR1 KGHSH, CDR2 LQKENI.